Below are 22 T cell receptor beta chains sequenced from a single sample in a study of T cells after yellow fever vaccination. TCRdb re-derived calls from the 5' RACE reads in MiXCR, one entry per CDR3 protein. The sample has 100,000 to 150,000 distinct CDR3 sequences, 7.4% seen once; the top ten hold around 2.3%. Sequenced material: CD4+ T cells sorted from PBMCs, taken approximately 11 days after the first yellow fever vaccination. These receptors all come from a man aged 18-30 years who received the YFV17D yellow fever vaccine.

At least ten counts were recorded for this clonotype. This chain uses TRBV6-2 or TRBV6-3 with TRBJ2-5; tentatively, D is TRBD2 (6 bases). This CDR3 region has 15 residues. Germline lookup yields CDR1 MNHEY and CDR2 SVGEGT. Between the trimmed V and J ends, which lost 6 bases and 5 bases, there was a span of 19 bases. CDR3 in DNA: TGTGCCAGCAGCCCCGGCGGGGCACTGTGGGAGACCCAGTACTTC. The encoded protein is CASSPGGALWETQYF.

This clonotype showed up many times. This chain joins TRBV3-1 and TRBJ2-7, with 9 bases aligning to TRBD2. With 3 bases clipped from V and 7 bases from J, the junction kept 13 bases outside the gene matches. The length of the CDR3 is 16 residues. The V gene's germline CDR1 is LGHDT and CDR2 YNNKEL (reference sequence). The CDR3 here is CASSHAGGTRREEQYF. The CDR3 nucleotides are TGTGCCAGCAGCCACGCGGGGGGGACCCGGCGGGAAGAGCAGTACTTC.

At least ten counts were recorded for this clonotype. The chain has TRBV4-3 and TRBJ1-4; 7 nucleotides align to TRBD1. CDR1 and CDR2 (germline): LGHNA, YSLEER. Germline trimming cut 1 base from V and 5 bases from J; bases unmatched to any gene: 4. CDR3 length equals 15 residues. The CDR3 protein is CASSQVKGANEKLFF. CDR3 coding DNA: TGCGCCAGCAGCCAAGTTAAGGGGGCGAATGAAAAACTGTTTTTT.

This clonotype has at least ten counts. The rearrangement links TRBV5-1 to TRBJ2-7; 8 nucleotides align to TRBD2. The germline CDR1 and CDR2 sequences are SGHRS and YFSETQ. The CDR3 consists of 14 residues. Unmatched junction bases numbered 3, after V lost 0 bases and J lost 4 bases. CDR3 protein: CASSLDVAGYEQYV. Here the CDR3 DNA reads TGCGCCAGCAGCTTGGATGTAGCGGGATACGAGCAGTACGTC.

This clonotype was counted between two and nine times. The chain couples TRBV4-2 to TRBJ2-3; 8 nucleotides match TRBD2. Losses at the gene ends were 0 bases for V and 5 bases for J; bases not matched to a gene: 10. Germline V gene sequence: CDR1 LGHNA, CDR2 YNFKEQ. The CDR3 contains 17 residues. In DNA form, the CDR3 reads TGTGCCAGCAGCCAAGATTGGGCTAGCGGGTCAGGAGATACGCAGTATTTT. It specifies CASSQDWASGSGDTQYF.

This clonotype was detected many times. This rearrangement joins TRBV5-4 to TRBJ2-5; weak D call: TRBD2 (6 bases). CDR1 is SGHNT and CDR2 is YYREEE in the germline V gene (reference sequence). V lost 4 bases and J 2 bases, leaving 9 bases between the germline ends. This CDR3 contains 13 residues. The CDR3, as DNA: TGTGCCAGCAGCCGACTAGGGCAAGAGACCCAGTACTTC. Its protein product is CASSRLGQETQYF.

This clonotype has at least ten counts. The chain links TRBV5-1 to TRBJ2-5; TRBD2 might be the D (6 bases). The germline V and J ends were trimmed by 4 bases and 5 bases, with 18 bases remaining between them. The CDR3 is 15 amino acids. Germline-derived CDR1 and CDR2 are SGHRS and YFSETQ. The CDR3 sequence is CASSAGYSGSETQYF. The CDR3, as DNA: TGCGCCAGCAGCGCGGGATATTCGGGATCGGAGACCCAGTACTTC.

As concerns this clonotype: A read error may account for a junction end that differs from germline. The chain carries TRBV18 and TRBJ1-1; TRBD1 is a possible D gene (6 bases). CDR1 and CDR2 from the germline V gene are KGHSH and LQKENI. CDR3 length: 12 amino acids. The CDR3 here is CASSPRGDTEIF. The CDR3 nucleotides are TGTGCCAGCTCACCACGGGGGGACACGGAGATTTTT. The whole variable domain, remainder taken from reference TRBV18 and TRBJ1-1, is NAGVMQNPRHLVRRRGQEARLRCSPMKGHSHVYWYRQLPEEGLKFMVYLQKENIIDESGMPKERFSAEFPKEGPSILRIQQVVRGDSAAYFCASSPRGDTEIFGQGTRLTVV.

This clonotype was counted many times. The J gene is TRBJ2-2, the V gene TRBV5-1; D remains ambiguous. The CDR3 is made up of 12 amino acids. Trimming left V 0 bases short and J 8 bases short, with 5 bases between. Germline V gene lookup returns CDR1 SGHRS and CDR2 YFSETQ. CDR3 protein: CASSLARGELFF. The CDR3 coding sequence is TGCGCCAGCAGCTTGGCCAGGGGGGAGCTGTTTTTT. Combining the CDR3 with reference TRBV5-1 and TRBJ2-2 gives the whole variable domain KAGVTQTPRYLIKTRGQQVTLSCSPISGHRSVSWYQQTPGQGLQFLFEYFSETQRNKGNFPGRFSGRQFSNSRSEMNVSTLELGDSALYLCASSLARGELFFGEGSRLTVL.

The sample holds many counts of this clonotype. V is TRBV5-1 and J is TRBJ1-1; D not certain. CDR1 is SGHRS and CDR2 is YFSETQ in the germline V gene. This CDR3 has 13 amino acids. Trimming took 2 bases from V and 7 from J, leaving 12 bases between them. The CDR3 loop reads CASSFNGIGEAFF. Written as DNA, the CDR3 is TGCGCCAGCAGCTTTAACGGGATTGGTGAAGCTTTCTTT.

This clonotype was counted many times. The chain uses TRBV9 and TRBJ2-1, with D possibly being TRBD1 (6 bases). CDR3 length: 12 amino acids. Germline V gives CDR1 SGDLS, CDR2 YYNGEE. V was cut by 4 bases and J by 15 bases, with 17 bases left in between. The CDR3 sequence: CASSTPGQSLFF. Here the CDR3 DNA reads TGTGCCAGCAGCACCCCGGGACAATCTTTGTTCTTC.

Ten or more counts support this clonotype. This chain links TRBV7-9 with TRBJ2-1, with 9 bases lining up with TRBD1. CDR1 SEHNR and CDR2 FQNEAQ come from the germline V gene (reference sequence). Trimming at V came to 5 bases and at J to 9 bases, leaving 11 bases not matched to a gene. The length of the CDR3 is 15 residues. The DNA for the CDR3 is TGTGCCAGCAGCGACCGGGACAGGGTAGTTGGTGAGCAGTTCTTC. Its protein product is CASSDRDRVVGEQFF.

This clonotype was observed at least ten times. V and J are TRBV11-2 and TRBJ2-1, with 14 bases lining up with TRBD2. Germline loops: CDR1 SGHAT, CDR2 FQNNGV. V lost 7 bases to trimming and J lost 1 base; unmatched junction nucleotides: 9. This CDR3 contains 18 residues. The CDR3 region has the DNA TGTGCCAGCACATCCCGGGGACTAGCGGGGGTATCCTACAATGAGCAGTTCTTC. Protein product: CASTSRGLAGVSYNEQFF.

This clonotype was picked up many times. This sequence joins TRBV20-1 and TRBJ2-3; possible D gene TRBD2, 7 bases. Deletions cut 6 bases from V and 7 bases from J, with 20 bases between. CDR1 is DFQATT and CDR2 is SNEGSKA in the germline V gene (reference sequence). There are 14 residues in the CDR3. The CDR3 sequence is CSARGGGAGYTQYF. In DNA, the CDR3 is TGCAGTGCGCGTGGGGGGGGCGCGGGTTATACGCAGTATTTT.

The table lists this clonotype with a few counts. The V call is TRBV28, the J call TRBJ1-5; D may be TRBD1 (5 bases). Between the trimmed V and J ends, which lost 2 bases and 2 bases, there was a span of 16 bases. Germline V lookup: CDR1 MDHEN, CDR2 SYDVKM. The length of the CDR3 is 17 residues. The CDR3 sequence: CASSLQGFALGNQPQHF. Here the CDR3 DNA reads TGTGCCAGCAGTTTACAGGGTTTTGCCTTAGGCAATCAGCCCCAGCATTTT.

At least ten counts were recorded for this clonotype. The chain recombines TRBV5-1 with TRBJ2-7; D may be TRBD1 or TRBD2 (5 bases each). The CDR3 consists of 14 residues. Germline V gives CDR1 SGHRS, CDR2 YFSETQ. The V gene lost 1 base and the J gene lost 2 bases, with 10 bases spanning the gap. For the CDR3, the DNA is TGCGCCAGCAGCTTGCAGGGACCCCCCTACGAGCAGTACTTC. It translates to CASSLQGPPYEQYF.

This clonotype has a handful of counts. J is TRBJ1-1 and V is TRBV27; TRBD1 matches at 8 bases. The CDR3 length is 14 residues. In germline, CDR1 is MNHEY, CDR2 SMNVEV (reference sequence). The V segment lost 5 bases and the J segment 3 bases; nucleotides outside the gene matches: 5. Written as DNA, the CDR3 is TGTGCCAGCAGTGGACAGGGAGGGTACACTGAAGCTTTCTTT. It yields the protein CASSGQGGYTEAFF.

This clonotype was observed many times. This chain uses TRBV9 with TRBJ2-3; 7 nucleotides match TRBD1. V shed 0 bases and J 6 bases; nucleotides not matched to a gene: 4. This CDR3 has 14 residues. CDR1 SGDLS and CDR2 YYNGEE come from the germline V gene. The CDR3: CASSVGGGPDTQYF. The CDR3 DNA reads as TGTGCCAGCAGCGTAGGAGGGGGCCCCGATACGCAGTATTTT. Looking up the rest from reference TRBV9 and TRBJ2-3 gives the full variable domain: DSGVTQTPKHLITATGQRVTLRCSPRSGDLSVYWYQQSLDQGLQFLIQYYNGEERAKGNILERFSAQQFPDLHSELNLSSLELGDSALYFCASSVGGGPDTQYFGPGTRLTVL.

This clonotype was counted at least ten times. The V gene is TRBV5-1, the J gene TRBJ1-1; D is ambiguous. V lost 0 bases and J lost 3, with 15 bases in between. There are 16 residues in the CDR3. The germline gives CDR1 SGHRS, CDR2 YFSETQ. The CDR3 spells CASSLEAAVTHTEAFF. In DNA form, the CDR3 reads TGCGCCAGCAGCTTGGAGGCAGCGGTAACTCACACTGAAGCTTTCTTT.

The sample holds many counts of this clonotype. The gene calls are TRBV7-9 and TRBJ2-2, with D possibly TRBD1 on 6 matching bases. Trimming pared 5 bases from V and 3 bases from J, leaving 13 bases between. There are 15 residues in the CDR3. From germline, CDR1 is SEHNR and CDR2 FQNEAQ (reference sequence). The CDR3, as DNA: TGTGCCAGCAGCCTATACAGGGTGGACACCGGGGAGCTGTTTTTT. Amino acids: CASSLYRVDTGELFF.

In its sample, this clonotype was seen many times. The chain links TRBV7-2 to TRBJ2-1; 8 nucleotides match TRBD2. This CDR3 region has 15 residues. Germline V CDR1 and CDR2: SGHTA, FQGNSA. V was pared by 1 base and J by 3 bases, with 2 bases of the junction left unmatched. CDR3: CASSLVAGFYNEQFF. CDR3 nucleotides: TGTGCCAGCAGCTTAGTAGCGGGGTTCTACAATGAGCAGTTCTTC.

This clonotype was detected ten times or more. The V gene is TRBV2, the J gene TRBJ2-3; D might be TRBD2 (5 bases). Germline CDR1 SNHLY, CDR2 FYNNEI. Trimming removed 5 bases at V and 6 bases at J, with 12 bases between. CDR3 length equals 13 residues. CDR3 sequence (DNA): TGTGCCAGCAGTACCATGGTAGCGGATACGCAGTATTTT. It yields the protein CASSTMVADTQYF.